This T cell receptor beta chain was identified during a study of cytomegalovirus exposure and HLA in healthy donors. The CDR3 totals 15 residues. V was cut by 1 base and J by 5 bases, with 11 bases left in between. Germline assignment: CDR1 LGHNA and CDR2 YSLEER. PCR employed 60 Vbeta and 13 Jbeta primers. Only in-frame clones appear in the TCRdb table, and some are missing; sequencing was by immunoSEQ multiplex PCR. Among under 110,000 clones listed, 65% to 75% were seen once. The sample taken for sequencing was PBMCs. This chain connects TRBV4-3 to TRBJ1-4, with D unresolved. The clonotype was recovered from a woman between 35 and 50 years old in good health and CMV-seronegative. The CDR3, as DNA: TGCGCCAGCAGCCAAGGCCCGCTACTGAATGAAAAACTGTTTTTT. It translates to CASSQGPLLNEKLFF.